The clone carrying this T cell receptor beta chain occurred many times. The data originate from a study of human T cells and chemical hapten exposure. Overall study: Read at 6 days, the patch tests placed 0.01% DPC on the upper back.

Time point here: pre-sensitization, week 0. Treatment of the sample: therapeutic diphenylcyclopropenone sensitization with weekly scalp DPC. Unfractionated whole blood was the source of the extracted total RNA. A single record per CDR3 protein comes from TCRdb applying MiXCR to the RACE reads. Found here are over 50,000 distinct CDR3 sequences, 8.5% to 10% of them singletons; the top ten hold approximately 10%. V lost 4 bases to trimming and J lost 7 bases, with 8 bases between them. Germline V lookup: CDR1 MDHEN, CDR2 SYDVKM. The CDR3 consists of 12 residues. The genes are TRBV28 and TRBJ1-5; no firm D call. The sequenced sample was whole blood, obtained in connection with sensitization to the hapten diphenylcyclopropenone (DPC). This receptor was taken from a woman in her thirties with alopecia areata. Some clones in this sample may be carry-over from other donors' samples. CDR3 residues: CASSYPSQPQHF. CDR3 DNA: TGTGCCAGCAGTTATCCATCCCAGCCCCAGCATTTT. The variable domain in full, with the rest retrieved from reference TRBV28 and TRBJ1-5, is DVKVTQSSRYLVKRTGEKVFLECVQDMDHENMFWYRQDPGLGLRLIYFSYDVKMKEKGDIPEGYSVSREKKERFSLILESASTNQTSMYLCASSYPSQPQHFGDGTRLSIL.